Listed here is a single T cell receptor beta chain. Only in-frame clones appear in the TCRdb table, and some are missing; sequencing was by immunoSEQ multiplex PCR. There are 250,000 or so clones in the sample; around 90% occur only once, and over 3.5% lies in the top ten. Per germline, CDR1 SGHRS and CDR2 YFSETQ. With 2 bases removed from V and 1 base from J, the gap between germline ends came to 12 bases. CDR3 length: 15 residues. The data belong to a study of blood T cell repertoires in COVID-19. This sequence was found in a woman under 40 who had been exposed to COVID-19. Material: PBMCs or T cells enriched from blood (not recorded which). V is TRBV5-1 and J is TRBJ2-5, with D possibly being TRBD2 (7 bases). The CDR3 region is CASSLGGGPQETQYF. CDR3 nucleotides: TGCGCCAGCAGCTTAGGGGGGGGGCCCCAAGAGACCCAGTACTTC. Combining the CDR3 with reference TRBV5-1 and TRBJ2-5 gives the whole variable domain KAGVTQTPRYLIKTRGQQVTLSCSPISGHRSVSWYQQTPGQGLQFLFEYFSETQRNKGNFPGRFSGRQFSNSRSEMNVSTLELGDSALYLCASSLGGGPQETQYFGPGTRLLVL.